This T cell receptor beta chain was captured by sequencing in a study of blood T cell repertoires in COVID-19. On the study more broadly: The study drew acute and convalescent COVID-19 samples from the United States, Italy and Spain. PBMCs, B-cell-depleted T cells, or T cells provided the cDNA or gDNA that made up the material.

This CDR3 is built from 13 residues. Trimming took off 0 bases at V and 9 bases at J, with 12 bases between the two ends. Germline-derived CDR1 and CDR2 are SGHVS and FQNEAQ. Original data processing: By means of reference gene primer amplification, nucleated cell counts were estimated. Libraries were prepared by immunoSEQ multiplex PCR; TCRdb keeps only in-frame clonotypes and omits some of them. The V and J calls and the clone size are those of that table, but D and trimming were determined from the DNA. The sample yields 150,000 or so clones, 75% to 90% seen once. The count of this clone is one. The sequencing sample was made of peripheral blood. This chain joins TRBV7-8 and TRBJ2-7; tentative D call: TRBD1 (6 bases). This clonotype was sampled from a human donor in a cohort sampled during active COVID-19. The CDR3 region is CASSLANRVWQYF. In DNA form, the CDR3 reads TGTGCCAGCAGCTTAGCAAACAGGGTCTGGCAGTACTTC. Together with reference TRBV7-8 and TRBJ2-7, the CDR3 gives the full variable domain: GAGVSQSPRYKVAKRGQDVALRCDPISGHVSLFWYQQALGQGPEFLTYFQNEAQLDKSGLPSDRFFAERPEGSVSTLKIQRTQQEDSAVYLCASSLANRVWQYFGPGTRLTVT.